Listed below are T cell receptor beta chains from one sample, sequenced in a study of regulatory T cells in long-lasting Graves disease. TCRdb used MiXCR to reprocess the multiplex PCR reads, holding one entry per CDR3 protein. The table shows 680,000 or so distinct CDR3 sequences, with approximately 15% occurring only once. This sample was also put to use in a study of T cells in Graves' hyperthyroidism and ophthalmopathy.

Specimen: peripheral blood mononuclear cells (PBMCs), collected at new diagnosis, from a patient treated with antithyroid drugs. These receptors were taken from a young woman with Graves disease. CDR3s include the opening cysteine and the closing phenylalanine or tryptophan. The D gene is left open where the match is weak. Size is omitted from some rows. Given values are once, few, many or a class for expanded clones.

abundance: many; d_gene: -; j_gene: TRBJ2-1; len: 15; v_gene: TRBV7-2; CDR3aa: CASSFSRGAYNEQFF; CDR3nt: TGTGCCAGCAGCTTCTCACGGGGAGCCTACAATGAGCAGTTCTTC
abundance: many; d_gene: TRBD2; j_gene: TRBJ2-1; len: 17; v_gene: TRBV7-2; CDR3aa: CASSRAGTSGRYNEQFF; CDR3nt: TGTGCCAGCAGCAGGGCAGGGACTAGCGGGCGATACAATGAGCAGTTCTTC
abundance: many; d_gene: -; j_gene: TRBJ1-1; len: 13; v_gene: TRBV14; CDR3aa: CASSQAVNTEAFF; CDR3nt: TGTGCCAGCAGCCAAGCTGTTAACACTGAAGCTTTCTTT
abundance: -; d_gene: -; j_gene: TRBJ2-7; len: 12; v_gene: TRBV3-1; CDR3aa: CASSQGPGEQYF; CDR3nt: TGTGCCAGCAGCCAAGGCCCTGGCGAGCAGTACTTC
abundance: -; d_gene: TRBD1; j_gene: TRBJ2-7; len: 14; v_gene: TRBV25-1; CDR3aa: CASSPTVGGDEQYF; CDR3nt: TGTGCCAGCAGTCCAACGGTAGGGGGCGACGAGCAGTACTTC
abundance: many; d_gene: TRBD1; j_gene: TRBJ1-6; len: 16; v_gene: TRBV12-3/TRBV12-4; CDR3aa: CASSFGQGSYNSPLHF; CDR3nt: TGTGCCAGCAGTTTCGGACAGGGATCCTATAATTCACCCCTCCACTTT
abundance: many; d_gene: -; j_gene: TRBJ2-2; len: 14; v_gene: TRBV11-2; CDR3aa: CASSPGQDTGELFF; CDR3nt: TGTGCCAGCAGCCCCGGACAAGACACCGGGGAGCTGTTTTTT
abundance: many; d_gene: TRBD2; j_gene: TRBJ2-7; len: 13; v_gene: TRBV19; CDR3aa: CASSIGASGEQYF; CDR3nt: TGTGCCAGTAGTATAGGGGCTAGCGGAGAGCAGTACTTC
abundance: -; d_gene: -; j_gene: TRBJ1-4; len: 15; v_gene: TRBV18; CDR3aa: CASSQMGGMEEKLFF; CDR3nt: TGTGCCAGCTCCCAGATGGGGGGAATGGAGGAAAAACTGTTTTTT
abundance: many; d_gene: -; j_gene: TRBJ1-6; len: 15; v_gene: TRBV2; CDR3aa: CASRSPGGDYSPLHF; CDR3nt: TGTGCCAGTCGATCGCCGGGGGGAGATTATTCACCCCTCCACTTT
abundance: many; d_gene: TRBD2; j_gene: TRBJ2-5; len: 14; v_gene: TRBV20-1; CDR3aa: CSARTSGRGETQYF; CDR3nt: TGCAGTGCTAGGACTAGCGGGAGAGGAGAGACCCAGTACTTC
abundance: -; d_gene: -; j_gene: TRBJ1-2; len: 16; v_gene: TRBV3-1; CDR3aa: CASSRLRTGANYGYTF; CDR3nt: TGTGCCAGCAGCCGCCTCAGGACGGGAGCTAACTATGGCTACACCTTC
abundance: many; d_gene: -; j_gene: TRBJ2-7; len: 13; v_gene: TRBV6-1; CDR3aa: CASTRSRYYEQYF; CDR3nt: TGTGCCAGCACACGTAGCAGATACTACGAGCAGTACTTC
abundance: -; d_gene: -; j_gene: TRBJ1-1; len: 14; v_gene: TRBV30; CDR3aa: CAWSPGPWSTEAFF; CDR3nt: TGTGCCTGGAGTCCGGGCCCGTGGAGCACTGAAGCTTTCTTT
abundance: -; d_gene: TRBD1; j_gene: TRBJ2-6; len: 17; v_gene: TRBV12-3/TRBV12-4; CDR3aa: CASRPDRGSSGANVLTF; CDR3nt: TGTGCCAGCAGGCCTGACAGGGGCAGCTCTGGGGCCAACGTCCTGACTTTC
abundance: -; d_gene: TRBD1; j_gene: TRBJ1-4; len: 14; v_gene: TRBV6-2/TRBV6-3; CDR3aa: CASSWRTGYEKLFF; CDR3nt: TGTGCCAGCAGTTGGAGGACAGGGTACGAAAAACTGTTTTTT
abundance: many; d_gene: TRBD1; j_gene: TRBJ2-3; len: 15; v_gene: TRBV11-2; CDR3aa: CASSAGTGGTDTQYF; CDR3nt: TGTGCCAGCAGCGCGGGGACAGGGGGCACAGATACGCAGTATTTT
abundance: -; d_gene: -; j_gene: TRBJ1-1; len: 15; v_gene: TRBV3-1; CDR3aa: CASSPQRQRNTKAFF; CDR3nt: TGTGCCAGCAGCCCTCAGAGGCAGCGGAACACTAAAGCTTTCTTT
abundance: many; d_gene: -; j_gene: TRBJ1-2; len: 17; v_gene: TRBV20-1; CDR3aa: CSARGLRAGSANYGYTF; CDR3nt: TGCAGTGCTAGAGGCCTTCGGGCGGGTTCAGCTAACTATGGCTACACCTTC
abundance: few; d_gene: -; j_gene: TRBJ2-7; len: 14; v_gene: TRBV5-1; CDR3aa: CASSLRVGTYEQYF; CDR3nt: TGCGCCAGCAGCTTAAGGGTTGGAACCTACGAGCAGTACTTC
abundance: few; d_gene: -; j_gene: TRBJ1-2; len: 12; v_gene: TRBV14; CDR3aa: CASSTPNYGYTF; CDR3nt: TGTGCCAGCAGCACTCCTAACTATGGCTACACCTTC
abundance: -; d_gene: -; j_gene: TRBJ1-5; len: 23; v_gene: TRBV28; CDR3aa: CASSGGLAGAGEQYFGPGQPQHF; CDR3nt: -
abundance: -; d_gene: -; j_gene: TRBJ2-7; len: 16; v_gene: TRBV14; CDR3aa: CASSTHHRDTNYEQYF; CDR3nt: TGTGCCAGCAGCACCCACCACCGGGACACCAACTACGAGCAGTACTTC
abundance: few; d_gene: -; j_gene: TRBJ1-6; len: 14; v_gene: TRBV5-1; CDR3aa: CASSLGQRLSPLHF; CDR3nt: TGCGCCAGCAGCTTGGGACAGCGGCTCTCACCCCTCCACTTT
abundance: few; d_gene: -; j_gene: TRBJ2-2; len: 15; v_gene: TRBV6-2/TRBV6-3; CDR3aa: CATTRRDTNTGELFF; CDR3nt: TGTGCCACTACCAGGAGGGATACTAACACCGGGGAGCTGTTTTTT
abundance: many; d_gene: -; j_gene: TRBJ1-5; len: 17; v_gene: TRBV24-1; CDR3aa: CATSDSETANSNQPQHF; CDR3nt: TGTGCCACCAGTGATTCCGAGACAGCTAATAGCAATCAGCCCCAGCATTTT
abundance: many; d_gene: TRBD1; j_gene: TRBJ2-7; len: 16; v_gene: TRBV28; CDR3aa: CASSPGTGSLSYEQYF; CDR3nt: TGTGCCAGCAGTCCAGGGACAGGGAGCCTCTCCTACGAGCAGTACTTC
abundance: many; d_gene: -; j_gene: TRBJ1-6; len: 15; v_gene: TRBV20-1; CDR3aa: CSATDIAHDNSPLHF; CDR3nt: TGCAGTGCTACCGACATTGCGCACGATAATTCACCCCTCCACTTT
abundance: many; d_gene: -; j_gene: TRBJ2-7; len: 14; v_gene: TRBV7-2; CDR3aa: CASRKSGSSYEQYF; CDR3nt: TGTGCCAGCAGAAAGTCGGGTTCGTCCTACGAGCAGTACTTC
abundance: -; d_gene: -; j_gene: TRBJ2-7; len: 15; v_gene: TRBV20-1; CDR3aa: CSANPAGQGGYEQYF; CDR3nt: TGCAGTGCCAACCCTGCGGGGCAGGGAGGCTACGAGCAGTACTTC
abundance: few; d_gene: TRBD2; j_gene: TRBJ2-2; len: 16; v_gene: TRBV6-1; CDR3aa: CASSPSVAGASGELFF; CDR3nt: TGTGCCAGCAGTCCAAGCGTAGCGGGAGCTTCCGGGGAGCTGTTTTTT
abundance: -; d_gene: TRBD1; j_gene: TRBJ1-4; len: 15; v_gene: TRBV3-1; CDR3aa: CASSQTGTGGEKLFF; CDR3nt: TGTGCCAGCAGCCAAACCGGGACAGGGGGAGAAAAACTGTTTTTT
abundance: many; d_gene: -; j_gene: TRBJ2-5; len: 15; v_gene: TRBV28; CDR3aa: CATSRGMLNQETQYF; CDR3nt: TGTGCCACCTCGAGGGGGATGCTAAATCAAGAGACCCAGTACTTC
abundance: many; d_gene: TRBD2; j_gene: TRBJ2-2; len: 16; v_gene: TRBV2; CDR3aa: CASLGLAGVSTGELFF; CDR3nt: TGTGCCAGCCTGGGACTAGCGGGAGTGTCCACCGGGGAGCTGTTTTTT
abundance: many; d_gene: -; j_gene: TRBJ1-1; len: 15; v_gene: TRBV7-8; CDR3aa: CASSPGGGANTEAFF; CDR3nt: TGTGCCAGCAGCCCCGGAGGGGGTGCAAACACTGAAGCTTTCTTT
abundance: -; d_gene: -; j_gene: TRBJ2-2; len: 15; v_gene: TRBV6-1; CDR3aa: CASRGIQTLTGELFF; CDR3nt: TGTGCCAGCAGAGGAATCCAGACTTTAACCGGGGAGCTGTTTTTT
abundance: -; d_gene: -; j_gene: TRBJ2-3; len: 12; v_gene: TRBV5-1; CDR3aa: CASSLTFDTQYF; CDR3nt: TGCGCCAGCAGCTTGACGTTTGATACGCAGTATTTT
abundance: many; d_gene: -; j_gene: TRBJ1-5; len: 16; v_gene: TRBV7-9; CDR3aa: CASSSTLLQGSQPQHF; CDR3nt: TGTGCCAGCAGCTCCACCCTCTTACAGGGATCTCAGCCCCAGCATTTT
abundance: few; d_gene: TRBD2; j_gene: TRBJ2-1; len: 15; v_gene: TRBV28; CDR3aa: CASSAFGGGLDEQFF; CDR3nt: TGTGCCAGCAGCGCTTTTGGCGGGGGGTTGGATGAGCAGTTCTTC
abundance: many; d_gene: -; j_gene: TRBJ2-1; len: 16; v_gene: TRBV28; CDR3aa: CASSRGVGSIYNEQFF; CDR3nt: TGTGCCAGCAGTCGAGGAGTCGGGAGTATCTACAATGAGCAGTTCTTC
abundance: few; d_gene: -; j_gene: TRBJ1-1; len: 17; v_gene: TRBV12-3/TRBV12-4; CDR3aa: CASSFKAGWGKNTEAFF; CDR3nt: TGTGCCAGCAGTTTCAAGGCGGGGTGGGGAAAGAACACTGAAGCTTTCTTT
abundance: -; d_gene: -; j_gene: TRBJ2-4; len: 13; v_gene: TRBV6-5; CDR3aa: CASSYPGRGEQYF; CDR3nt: TGTGCCAGCAGTTACCCGGGACGGGGTGAGCAGTACTTC
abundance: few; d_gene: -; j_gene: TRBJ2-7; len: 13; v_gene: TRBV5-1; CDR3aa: CASSLLPFYEQYF; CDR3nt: TGCGCCAGCAGCTTGTTGCCCTTTTACGAGCAGTACTTC
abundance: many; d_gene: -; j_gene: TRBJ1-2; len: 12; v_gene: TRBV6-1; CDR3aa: CASRKPGGGYTF; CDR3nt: TGTGCCAGCAGAAAACCCGGGGGTGGCTACACCTTC
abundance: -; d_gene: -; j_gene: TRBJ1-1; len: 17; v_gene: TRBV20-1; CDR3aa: CSARDIGTGLLNTEAFF; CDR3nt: TGCAGTGCTAGAGATATAGGTACAGGCCTACTCAACACTGAAGCTTTCTTT
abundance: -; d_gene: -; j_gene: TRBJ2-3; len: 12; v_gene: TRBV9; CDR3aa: CASSVGGDTQYF; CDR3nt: TGTGCCAGCAGCGTAGGAGGAGATACGCAGTATTTT
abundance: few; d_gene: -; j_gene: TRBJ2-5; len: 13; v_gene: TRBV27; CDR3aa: CASSFLGGQTQYF; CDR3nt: TGTGCCAGCAGTTTTTTGGGGGGACAGACCCAGTACTTC
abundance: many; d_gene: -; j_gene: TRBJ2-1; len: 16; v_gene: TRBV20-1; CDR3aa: CSAPPQGGLSYNEQFF; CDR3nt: TGCAGTGCTCCCCCTCAAGGCGGTCTATCCTACAATGAGCAGTTCTTC
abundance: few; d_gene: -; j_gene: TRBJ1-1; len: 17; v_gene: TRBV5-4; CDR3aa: CASSLGMGRAQNTEAFF; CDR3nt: TGTGCCAGCAGCTTGGGTATGGGCAGGGCGCAGAACACTGAAGCTTTCTTT
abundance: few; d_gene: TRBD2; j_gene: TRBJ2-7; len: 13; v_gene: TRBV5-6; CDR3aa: CASSSGLGYEQYF; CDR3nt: TGTGCCAGCAGCTCCGGACTAGGCTACGAGCAGTACTTC